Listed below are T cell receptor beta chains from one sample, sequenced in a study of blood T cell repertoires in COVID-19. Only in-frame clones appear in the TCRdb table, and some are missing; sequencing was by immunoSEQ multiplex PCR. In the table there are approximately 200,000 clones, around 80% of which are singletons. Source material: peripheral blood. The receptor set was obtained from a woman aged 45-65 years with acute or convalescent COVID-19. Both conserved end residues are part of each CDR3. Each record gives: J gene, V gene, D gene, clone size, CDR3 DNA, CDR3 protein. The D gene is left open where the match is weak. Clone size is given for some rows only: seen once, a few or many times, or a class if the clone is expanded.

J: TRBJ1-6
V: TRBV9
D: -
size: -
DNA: TGTGCCAGCAGCGCCACAGGTGTTGATAATTCACCCCTCCACTTT
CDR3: CASSATGVDNSPLHF

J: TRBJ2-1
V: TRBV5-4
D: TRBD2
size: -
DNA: TGTGCCAGCAGCTTGGGGAGCGGGAGTTGGTATGAGCAGTTCTTC
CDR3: CASSLGSGSWYEQFF

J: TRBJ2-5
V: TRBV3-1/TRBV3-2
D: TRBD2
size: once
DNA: TGTGCCAGCAGCTGGACTAGCGGAAAAGAGACCCAGTACTTC
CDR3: CASSWTSGKETQYF

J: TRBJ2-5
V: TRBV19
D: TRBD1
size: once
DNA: TGTGCCAGCAGGGACAGGGGGCAGGAGACCCAGTACTTC
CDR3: CASRDRGQETQYF

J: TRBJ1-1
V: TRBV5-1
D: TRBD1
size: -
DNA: TGCGCCAGCAGTGCAGAGACAGGGAGTGCCACTGAAGCTTTCTTT
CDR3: CASSAETGSATEAFF

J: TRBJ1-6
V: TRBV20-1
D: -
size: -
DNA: TGCAGTGCTAGTGCAACAGGGTCGGTCTCACCCCTCCACTTT
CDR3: CSASATGSVSPLHF

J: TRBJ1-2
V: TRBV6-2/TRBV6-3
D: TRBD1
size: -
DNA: TGTGCCAGCAGCCCCGGGACAGGGGGTTTCGGCTACACCTTC
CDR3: CASSPGTGGFGYTF

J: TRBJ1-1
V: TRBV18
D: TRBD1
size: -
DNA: TGTGCCAGCTCGAAGGGACAGGGTGACACTGAAGCTTTCTTT
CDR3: CASSKGQGDTEAFF

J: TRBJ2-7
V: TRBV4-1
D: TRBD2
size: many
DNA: TGCGCCAGCAGCCAAGTCCTAGCGGGATCGTCCTACGAGCAGTACTTC
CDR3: CASSQVLAGSSYEQYF

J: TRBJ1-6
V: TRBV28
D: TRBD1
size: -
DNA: TGTGCCAGCAGTTTCGAACGGTCGGACAGGGGGCCGTTGGATTCACCCCTCCACTTT
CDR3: CASSFERSDRGPLDSPLHF

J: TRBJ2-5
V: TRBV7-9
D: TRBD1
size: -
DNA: TGTGCCAGCAGCCTAGGGACAGGGGAGTTAGAGACCCAGTACTTC
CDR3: CASSLGTGELETQYF

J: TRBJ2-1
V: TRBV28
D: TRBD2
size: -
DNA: TGTGCCAGCAGTTCGCCGACTAGCGGGCTGTACAATGAGCAGTTCTTC
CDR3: CASSSPTSGLYNEQFF

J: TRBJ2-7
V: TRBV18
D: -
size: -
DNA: TGTGCCAGCTCACCACCGGGCCCGTCCTACGAGCAGTACTTC
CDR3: CASSPPGPSYEQYF

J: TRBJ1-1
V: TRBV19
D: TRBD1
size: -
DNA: TGTGCCAGTAGTCCCCGGGACAGGACAGGATCTGAAGCTTTCTTT
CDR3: CASSPRDRTGSEAFF

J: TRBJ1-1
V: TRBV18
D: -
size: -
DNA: TGTGCCAGCTCTCAAGACAGGTCGAACACTGAAGCTTTCTTT
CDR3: CASSQDRSNTEAFF

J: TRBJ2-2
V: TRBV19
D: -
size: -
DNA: TGTGCCAGTACCGAGAGGCATACCCGCTCCACCGGGGAGCTGTTTTTT
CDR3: CASTERHTRSTGELFF

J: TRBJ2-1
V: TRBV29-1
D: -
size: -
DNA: TGCAGCGTTGTAGAACGGGAGAGCAATGAGCAGTTCTTC
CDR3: CSVVERESNEQFF

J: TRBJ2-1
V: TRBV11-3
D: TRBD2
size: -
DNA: TGTGCCAGCAGCTTACGGGGCGGGAGGGCAGGTGAGCAGTTCTTC
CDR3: CASSLRGGRAGEQFF

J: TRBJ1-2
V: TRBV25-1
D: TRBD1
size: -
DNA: TGTGCCAGCACAGACAGGGGGTATGGCTACACCTTC
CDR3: CASTDRGYGYTF

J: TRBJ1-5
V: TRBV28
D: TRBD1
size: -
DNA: TGTGCCAGCAGCAGGACAGGGGGCTGGCAGCCCCAGCATTTT
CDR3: CASSRTGGWQPQHF